A single sample gave rise to the 20 T cell receptor beta chains below, sequenced in a study of blood T cell repertoires in COVID-19 (dated by TCRdb to between 2020 and 2021). The library was built by means of the immunoSEQ multiplex PCR assay. TCRdb re-hosts the immuneACCESS table, in-frame sequences only. Its copies lack some clones; in the studies checked, an unresolved V gene accounts for under half of them, and the cause for the rest is not known. In this sample the table shows about 180,000 clones, around 85% of which occur a single time. The ten largest clones add up to roughly 3.5% of the sample. The sample taken for sequencing was peripheral blood. All receptors derive from a man aged 60 to 69 with acute or convalescent COVID-19.

A single count supports this clone. V gene TRBV9 combines with J gene TRBJ2-1; 8 bases are shared with TRBD2. V shed 0 bases, J shed 7 bases, and the junction held 9 bases outside the gene matches. CDR3 length equals 16 residues. The germline CDR1 and CDR2 sequences are SGDLS and YYNGEE. The CDR3 protein is CASSVDLAGGRNEQFF. In DNA, the CDR3 is TGTGCCAGCAGCGTAGATCTTGCGGGAGGCCGGAATGAGCAGTTCTTC.

CDR3 DNA sequence: TGTGCCAGCAGTTCCGGGGGTAGATCAAATAATGAGCAGTTCTTC. Translating it yields CASSSGGRSNNEQFF. This chain connects TRBV28 to TRBJ2-1; tentatively, D is TRBD2 (6 bases). Germline CDR1 MDHEN, CDR2 SYDVKM. V was cut by 4 bases and J by 7 bases, with 17 bases left in between. The CDR3 extends over 15 amino acids.

Only a few counts were recorded for this clone. The V and J genes are TRBV18 and TRBJ1-1; maybe TRBD1 (5 bases). The germline V gene encodes CDR1 KGHSH and CDR2 LQKENI. CDR3 length: 15 amino acids. The V end was cut by 5 bases, the J end by 5 bases, with 18 bases between. The chain's CDR3 is CASSTAGSSGTEAFF. In DNA form, the CDR3 reads TGTGCCAGCTCAACCGCAGGGAGTAGCGGTACTGAAGCTTTCTTT.

For the CDR3, the DNA is TGTGCCACCAGTGATGCCGGGGGGAATGAAGCTTTCTTT. Amino acid sequence: CATSDAGGNEAFF. This chain uses TRBV24-1 with TRBJ1-1; TRBD1 might be the D (5 bases). There are 13 residues in the CDR3. Trimming stripped 3 bases from V and 7 bases from J, with 11 bases between. CDR1 and CDR2 (germline): KGHDR, SFDVKD.

The chain carries TRBV28 and TRBJ2-7, with D tentatively TRBD1 (5 bases). The CDR3 is 14 residues long. Germline loops: CDR1 MDHEN, CDR2 SYDVKM. Trimming stripped 3 bases from V and 2 bases from J, with 11 bases between. CDR3 region: CASSLKQGTYEQYF. In nucleotides, the CDR3 is TGTGCCAGCAGTTTGAAGCAGGGAACCTACGAGCAGTACTTC.

This chain connects TRBV30 to TRBJ2-1; D might be TRBD2 (6 bases). The CDR3 is 16 residues long. Trimming pared 1 base from V and 8 bases from J, leaving 21 bases between. From germline, CDR1 is GTSNPN and CDR2 SVGIG (reference sequence). The DNA for the CDR3 is TGTGCCTGGAGTGGTCGGGCGGGAATGGTCTCGGATGAGCAGTTCTTC. As protein: CAWSGRAGMVSDEQFF.

J is TRBJ2-1 and V is TRBV28; D is perhaps TRBD2 (6 bases). The germline V and J ends were trimmed by 3 bases and 2 bases, with 17 bases remaining between them. Germline V lookup: CDR1 MDHEN, CDR2 SYDVKM. The CDR3 sequence is 17 residues long. Written as DNA, the CDR3 is TGTGCCAGCAGTTTCTCCCGGGGGATCAGGGCCTACAATGAGCAGTTCTTC. Its translation is CASSFSRGIRAYNEQFF. Drawing the rest from reference TRBV28 and TRBJ2-1, the complete variable domain is DVKVTQSSRYLVKRTGEKVFLECVQDMDHENMFWYRQDPGLGLRLIYFSYDVKMKEKGDIPEGYSVSREKKERFSLILESASTNQTSMYLCASSFSRGIRAYNEQFFGPGTRLTVL.

This chain connects TRBV7-3 to TRBJ2-3; D is possibly TRBD1 (6 bases). There are 14 residues in the CDR3. CDR1 and CDR2 (germline): SGHTA, FQGTGA. V lost 8 bases and J 0 bases, leaving 12 bases between the germline ends. CDR3 sequence (DNA): TGTGCCAGCCGCAGGGGCGGGAGCACAGATACGCAGTATTTT. Its translation: CASRRGGSTDTQYF.

V gene TRBV4-1 combines with J gene TRBJ1-2; 11 positions match TRBD1. This CDR3 contains 16 residues. Trimming took 5 bases from V and 8 from J; bases not matched to a gene: 13. Looked up from germline, CDR1 is MGHRA and CDR2 is YSYEKL. In nucleotides, the CDR3 is TGCGCCAGCAGCTCGGTTCCGGGACAGGGGGGCCAGGGCTACACCTTC. It encodes CASSSVPGQGGQGYTF.

The chain combines TRBV24-1 with TRBJ2-7; 7 nucleotides agree with TRBD2. Unmatched junction bases numbered 12, after V lost 5 bases and J lost 0 bases. The CDR3 has 17 amino acids. Per the germline V gene, CDR1 is KGHDR and CDR2 is SFDVKD. The CDR3 DNA sequence: TGTGCCACCAGTGGCGGGAGTAGCGGTTCTAGCTCCTACGAGCAGTACTTC. Translating gives CATSGGSSGSSSYEQYF.

V gene TRBV19 combines with J gene TRBJ2-7; 8 nucleotides match TRBD2. The junction had 11 bases not matched to a gene; V was cut back by 1 base and J by 0 bases. Germline values: CDR1 LNHDA, CDR2 SQIVND (reference sequence). The CDR3 has 18 amino acids. Written as DNA, the CDR3 is TGTGCCAGTAGTATAGTTTCCGGGAGGGCCCGCCACTCCTACGAGCAGTACTTC. Encoded protein: CASSIVSGRARHSYEQYF. Based on the CDR3 plus reference TRBV19 and TRBJ2-7, the full variable domain is DGGITQSPKYLFRKEGQNVTLSCEQNLNHDAMYWYRQDPGQGLRLIYYSQIVNDFQKGDIAEGYSVSREKKESFPLTVTSAQKNPTAFYLCASSIVSGRARHSYEQYFGPGTRLTVT.

The V gene is TRBV18, the J gene TRBJ1-3; 8 bases agree with TRBD1. The CDR3 totals 14 residues. Germline loops: CDR1 KGHSH, CDR2 LQKENI. Germline trimming cut 3 bases from V and 4 bases from J; bases unmatched to any gene: 2. The CDR3 protein is CASSPGQGGNTIYF. The CDR3 coding sequence is TGTGCCAGCTCACCCGGACAGGGAGGAAACACCATATATTTT.

V usage is TRBV28 and J usage is TRBJ2-1, with D perhaps matching TRBD2 (6 bases). Trimming stripped 6 bases from V and 1 base from J, with 16 bases between. The germline gives CDR1 MDHEN, CDR2 SYDVKM. CDR3 length: 16 amino acids. The CDR3 sequence is CASRGGWERSYNEQFF. In DNA, the CDR3 is TGTGCCAGCAGGGGGGGATGGGAGAGGTCCTACAATGAGCAGTTCTTC.

This clone was seen a handful of times. The rearrangement links TRBV6-5 to TRBJ1-4; D is unresolved. The ends were cut back, 0 bases at V and 2 bases at J, with 4 bases in the middle. CDR1 and CDR2 from the germline V gene are MNHEY and SVGAGI. The CDR3 length is 14 residues. In nucleotides, the CDR3 is TGTGCCAGCAGTTACTCCGGGACTAATGAAAAACTGTTTTTT. Its protein product is CASSYSGTNEKLFF.

The chain uses TRBV9 and TRBJ2-7; TRBD2 might be the D (5 bases). Between the trimmed V and J ends, which lost 3 bases and 6 bases, there was a span of 16 bases. The CDR3 extends over 14 amino acids. Germline V gives CDR1 SGDLS, CDR2 YYNGEE. CDR3 DNA sequence: TGTGCCAGCAGCGCCGACAATTTGGAGGTCGAGCAGTACTTC. This codes for CASSADNLEVEQYF.

This chain connects TRBV6-5 to TRBJ2-1, with TRBD2 matching over 8 bases. After removal of 0 bases from V and 12 bases from J, the junction contained 4 bases not matched to a gene. CDR3 length: 13 amino acids. Germline CDR1 is MNHEY and CDR2 is SVGAGI. CDR3 nucleotide sequence: TGTGCCAGCAGTTACTCGGGGGGACTAGTGCAGTTCTTC. Translated, it gives CASSYSGGLVQFF.

V usage is TRBV28 and J usage is TRBJ1-5; D may be TRBD1 (6 bases). CDR1 and CDR2 from the germline V gene are MDHEN and SYDVKM. V gave up 3 bases and J gave up 5 bases, with 11 bases separating them. This CDR3 spans 14 amino acids. The DNA for the CDR3 is TGTGCCAGCAGTTTCCAGGGGAAATATCAGCCCCAGCATTTT. Protein sequence: CASSFQGKYQPQHF.

J is TRBJ2-1 and V is TRBV21-1; TRBD1 reflects the table's D call only, with no check against the DNA. TRBV21-1 is flagged as a pseudogene. The CDR3 loop spans 14 amino acids. For the CDR3, the DNA is TGTGCCAGCAGCACTCGGACAGGGTTCCATGAGCAGTTCTTC. It encodes CASSTRTGFHEQFF.

This clone was observed a few times. The V gene is TRBV3-1 (or the pseudogene TRBV3-2), the J gene TRBJ1-1; D remains ambiguous. Deletions cut 0 bases from V and 3 bases from J, with 11 bases between. This CDR3 is 15 amino acids long. Per germline, CDR1 LGHDT and CDR2 YNNKEL (reference sequence). Written as DNA, the CDR3 is TGTGCCAGCAGCCAAGACGTGGCGGGAGACACTGAAGCTTTCTTT. It yields the protein CASSQDVAGDTEAFF.

The chain joins TRBV12-3 or TRBV12-4 to TRBJ1-5, with unresolved D. The CDR3 sequence is 12 residues long. The V and J ends lost 5 bases and 9 bases respectively, with 11 bases between them. The CDR3 sequence: CASSNGVGPQHF. In nucleotides, the CDR3 is TGTGCCAGCAGTAACGGGGTTGGGCCCCAGCATTTT.